This T cell receptor (beta chain) is drawn from a study of blood T cell repertoires in COVID-19. Study in general: Acute-phase and convalescent COVID-19 samples originated in the United States, Italy and Spain.

Original handling: Estimation of nucleated cell counts was performed using reference gene primer amplification. TCRdb's table, derived via immunoSEQ multiplex PCR, lists solely in-frame clones and lacks some. D and trimming come from the DNA, and the V and J calls and clone size come from that table. The repertoire holds approximately 230,000 clones, with approximately 84% as singletons. Participants were placed into cohorts based on the clinical history they reported. In Cohort 3, a recovered donor had either two negative PCRs, clearance, or symptom resolution. CDR3 length: 15 residues. Trimming removed 0 bases from V and 5 bases from J, with 13 bases in between. Per the germline V gene, CDR1 is LNHNV and CDR2 is YYDKDF (reference sequence).

The chain is built from TRBV15 and TRBJ1-2; D remains unclear. This clonotype originated in a man aged 40-49 years who had recovered from COVID-19. Sequenced sample: PBMCs or T cells enriched from blood (not recorded which). The CDR3 DNA reads as TGTGCCACCAGCAGAGAGGCCTTAACCGTATATGGCTACACCTTC. This sequence encodes CATSREALTVYGYTF.